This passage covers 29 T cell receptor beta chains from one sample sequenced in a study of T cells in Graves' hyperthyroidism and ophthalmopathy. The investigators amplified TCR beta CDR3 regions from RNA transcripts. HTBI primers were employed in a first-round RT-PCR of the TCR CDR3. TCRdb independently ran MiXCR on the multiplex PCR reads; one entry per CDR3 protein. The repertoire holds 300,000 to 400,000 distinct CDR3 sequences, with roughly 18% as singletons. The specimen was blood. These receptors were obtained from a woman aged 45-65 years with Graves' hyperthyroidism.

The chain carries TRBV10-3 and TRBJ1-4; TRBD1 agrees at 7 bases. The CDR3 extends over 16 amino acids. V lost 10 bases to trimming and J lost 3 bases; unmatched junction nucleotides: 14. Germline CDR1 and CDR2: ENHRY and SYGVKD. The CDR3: CATSSGQSAANEKLFF. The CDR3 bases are TGTGCCACATCATCGGGACAGTCGGCGGCTAATGAAAAACTGTTTTTT.

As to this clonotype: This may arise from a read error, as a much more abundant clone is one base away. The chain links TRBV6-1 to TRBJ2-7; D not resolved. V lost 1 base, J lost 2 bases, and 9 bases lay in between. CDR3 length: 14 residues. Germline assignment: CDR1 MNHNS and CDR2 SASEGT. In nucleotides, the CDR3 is TGTGCCAGCAGTGAAGTGGAGAGCCCCTACGAGCAGTACTTC. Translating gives CASSEVESPYEQYF.

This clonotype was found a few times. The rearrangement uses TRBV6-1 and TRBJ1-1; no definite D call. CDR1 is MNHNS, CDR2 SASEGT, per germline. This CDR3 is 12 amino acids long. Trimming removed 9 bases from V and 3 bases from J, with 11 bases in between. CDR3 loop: CASLGRDTEAFF. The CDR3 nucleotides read TGTGCCAGTCTAGGGAGGGACACTGAAGCTTTCTTT.

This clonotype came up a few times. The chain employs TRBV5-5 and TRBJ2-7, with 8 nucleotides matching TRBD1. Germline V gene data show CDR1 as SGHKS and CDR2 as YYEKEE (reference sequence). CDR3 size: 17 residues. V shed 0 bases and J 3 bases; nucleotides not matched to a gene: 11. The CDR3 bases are TGTGCCAGCAGCTTGGCCAGGGGGGTACAGGGGGACTACGAGCAGTACTTC. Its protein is CASSLARGVQGDYEQYF.

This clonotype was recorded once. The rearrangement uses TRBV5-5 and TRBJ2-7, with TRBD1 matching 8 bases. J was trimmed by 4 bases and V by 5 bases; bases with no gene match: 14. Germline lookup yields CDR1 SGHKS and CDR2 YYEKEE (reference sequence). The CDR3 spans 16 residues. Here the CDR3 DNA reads TGTGCCAGCAGTTTGACAGGGGACTCCTGGGGGTACGAGCAGTACGTC. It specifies CASSLTGDSWGYEQYV.

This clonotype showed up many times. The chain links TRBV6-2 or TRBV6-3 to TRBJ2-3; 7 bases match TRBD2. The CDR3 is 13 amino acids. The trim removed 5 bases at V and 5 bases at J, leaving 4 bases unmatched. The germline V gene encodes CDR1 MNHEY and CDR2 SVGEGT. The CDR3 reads CASSTPGGDTQYF. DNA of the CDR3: TGTGCCAGCAGTACCCCGGGGGGAGATACGCAGTATTTT.

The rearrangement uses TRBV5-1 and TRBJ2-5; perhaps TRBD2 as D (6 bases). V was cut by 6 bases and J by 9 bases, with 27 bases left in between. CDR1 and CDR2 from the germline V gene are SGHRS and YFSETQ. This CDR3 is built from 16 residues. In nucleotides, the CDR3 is TGCGCCAGCACCTCCAAGCCGGGACCCGCCGGCGGGGCCCAGTACTTC. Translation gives CASTSKPGPAGGAQYF.

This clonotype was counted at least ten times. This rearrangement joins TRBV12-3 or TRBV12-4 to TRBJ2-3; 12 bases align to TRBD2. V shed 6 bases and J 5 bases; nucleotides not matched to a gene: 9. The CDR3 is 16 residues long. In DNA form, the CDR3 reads TGTGCCAGCAGCTTGACTAGCGGGAGAGTGAGAGATACGCAGTATTTT. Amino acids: CASSLTSGRVRDTQYF.

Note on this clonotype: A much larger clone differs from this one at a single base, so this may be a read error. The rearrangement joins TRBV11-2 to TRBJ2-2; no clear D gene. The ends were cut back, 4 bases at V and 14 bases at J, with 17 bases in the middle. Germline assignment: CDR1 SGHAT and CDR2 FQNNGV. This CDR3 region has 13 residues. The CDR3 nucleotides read TGTGCCAGCAGCTCCCTCACACCCGCGGAACTGTTTTTT. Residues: CASSSLTPAELFF. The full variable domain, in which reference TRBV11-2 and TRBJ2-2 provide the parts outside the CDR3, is EAGVAQSPRYKIIEKRQSVAFWCNPISGHATLYWYQQILGQGPKLLIQFQNNGVVDDSQLPKDRFSAERLKGVDSTLKIQPAKLEDSAVYLCASSSLTPAELFFGEGSRLTVL.

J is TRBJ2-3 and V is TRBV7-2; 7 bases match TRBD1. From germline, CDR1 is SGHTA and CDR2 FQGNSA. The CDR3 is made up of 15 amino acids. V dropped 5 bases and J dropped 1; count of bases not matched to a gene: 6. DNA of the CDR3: TGTGCCAGCAGCCGTCAGGGGGTGGGCACAGATACGCAGTATTTT. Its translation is CASSRQGVGTDTQYF.

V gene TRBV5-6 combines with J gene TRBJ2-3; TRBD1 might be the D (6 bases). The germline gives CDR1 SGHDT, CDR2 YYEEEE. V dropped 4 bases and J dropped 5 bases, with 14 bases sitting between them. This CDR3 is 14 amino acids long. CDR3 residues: CASSTGTLEDTQYF. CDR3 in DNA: TGTGCCAGCAGCACCGGGACACTAGAAGATACGCAGTATTTT.

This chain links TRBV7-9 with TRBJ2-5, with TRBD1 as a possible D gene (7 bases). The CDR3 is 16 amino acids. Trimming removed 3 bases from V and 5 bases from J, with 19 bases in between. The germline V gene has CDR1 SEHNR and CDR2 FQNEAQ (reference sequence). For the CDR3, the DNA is TGTGCCAGCAGCTTGACTGACAGGGAGGAATCCGAGACCCAGTACTTC. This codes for CASSLTDREESETQYF.

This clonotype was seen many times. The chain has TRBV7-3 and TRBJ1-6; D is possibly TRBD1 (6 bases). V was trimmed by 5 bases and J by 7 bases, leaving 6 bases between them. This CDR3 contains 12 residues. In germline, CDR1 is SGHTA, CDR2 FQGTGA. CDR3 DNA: TGTGCCAGCAGCACAGGGAATTCACCCCTCCACTTT. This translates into CASSTGNSPLHF.

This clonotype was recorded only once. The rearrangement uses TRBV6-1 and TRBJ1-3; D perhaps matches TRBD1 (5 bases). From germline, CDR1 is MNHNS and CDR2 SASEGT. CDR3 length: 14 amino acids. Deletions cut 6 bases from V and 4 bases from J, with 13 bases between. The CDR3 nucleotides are TGTGCCAGCAGCCCGACAGCCCAAGGAAACACCATATATTTT. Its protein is CASSPTAQGNTIYF.

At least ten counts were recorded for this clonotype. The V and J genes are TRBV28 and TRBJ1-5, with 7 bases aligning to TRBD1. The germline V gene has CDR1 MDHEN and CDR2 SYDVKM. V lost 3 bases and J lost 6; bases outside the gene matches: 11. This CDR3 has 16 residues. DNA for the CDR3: TGTGCCAGCAGTTTGTTAACAGGGGCAGTCGGTCAGCCCCAGCATTTT. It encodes CASSLLTGAVGQPQHF.

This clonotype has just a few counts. The CDR3 here is CASSYSRDSGGYTF. DNA for the CDR3: TGTGCCAGCAGTTATTCCCGGGACAGCGGTGGCTACACCTTC. This chain uses TRBV6-5 with TRBJ1-2; 7 positions agree with TRBD1. Trimming removed 3 bases from V and 7 bases from J; junction bases left unmatched: 8. The CDR3 loop spans 14 amino acids. In germline, CDR1 is MNHEY, CDR2 SVGAGI.

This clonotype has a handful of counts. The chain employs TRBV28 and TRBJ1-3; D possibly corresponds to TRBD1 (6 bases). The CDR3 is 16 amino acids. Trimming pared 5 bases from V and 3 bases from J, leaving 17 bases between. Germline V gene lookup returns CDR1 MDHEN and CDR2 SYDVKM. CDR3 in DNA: TGTGCCAGCAGTCCGCCGGGGAGGGGACATGGAAACACCATATATTTT. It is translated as CASSPPGRGHGNTIYF.

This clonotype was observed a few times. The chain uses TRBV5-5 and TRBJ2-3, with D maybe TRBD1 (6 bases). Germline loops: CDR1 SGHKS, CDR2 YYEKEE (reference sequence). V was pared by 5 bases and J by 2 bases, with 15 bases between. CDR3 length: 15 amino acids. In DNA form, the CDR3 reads TGTGCCAGCAGAAACGGACAGCGTCTCACAGATACGCAGTATTTT. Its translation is CASRNGQRLTDTQYF.

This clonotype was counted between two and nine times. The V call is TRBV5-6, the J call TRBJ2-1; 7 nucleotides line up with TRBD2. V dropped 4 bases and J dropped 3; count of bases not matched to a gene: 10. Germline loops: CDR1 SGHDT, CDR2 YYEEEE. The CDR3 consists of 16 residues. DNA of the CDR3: TGTGCCAGCAGCCCGAGAGCGGGACCGGTCTACAATGAGCAGTTCTTC. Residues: CASSPRAGPVYNEQFF.

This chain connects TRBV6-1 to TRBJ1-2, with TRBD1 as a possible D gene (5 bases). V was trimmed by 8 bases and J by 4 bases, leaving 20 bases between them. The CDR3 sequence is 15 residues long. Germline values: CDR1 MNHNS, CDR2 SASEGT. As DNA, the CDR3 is TGTGCCAGCTCTCCCGACATGGGGCATCGCTATGGCTACACCTTC. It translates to CASSPDMGHRYGYTF.

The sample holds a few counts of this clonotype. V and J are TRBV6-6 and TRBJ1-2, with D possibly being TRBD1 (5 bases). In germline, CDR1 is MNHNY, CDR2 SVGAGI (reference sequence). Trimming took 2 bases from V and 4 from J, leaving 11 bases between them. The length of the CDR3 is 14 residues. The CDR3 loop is CASSYNGAFYGYTF. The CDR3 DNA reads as TGTGCCAGCAGTTACAACGGGGCCTTCTATGGCTACACCTTC.

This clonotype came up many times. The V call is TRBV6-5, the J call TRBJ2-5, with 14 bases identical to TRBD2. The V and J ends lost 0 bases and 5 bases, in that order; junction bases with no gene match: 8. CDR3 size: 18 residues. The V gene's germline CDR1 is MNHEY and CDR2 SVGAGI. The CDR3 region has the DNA TGTGCCAGCAGTTACTCGCCGGGACTAGCGGGAGTAGCGGAGACCCAGTACTTC. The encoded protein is CASSYSPGLAGVAETQYF.

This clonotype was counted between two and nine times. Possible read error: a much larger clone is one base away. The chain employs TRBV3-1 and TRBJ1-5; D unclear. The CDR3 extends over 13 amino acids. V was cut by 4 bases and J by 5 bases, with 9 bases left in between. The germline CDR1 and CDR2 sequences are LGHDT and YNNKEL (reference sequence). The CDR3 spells CASSRDEDQPQHF. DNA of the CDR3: TGTGCCAGCAGCCGAGATGAGGATCAGCCCCAGCATTTT.

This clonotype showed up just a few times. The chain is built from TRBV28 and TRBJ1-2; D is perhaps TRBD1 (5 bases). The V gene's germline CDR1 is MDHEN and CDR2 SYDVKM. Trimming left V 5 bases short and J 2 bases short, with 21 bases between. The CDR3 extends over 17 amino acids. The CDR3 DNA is TGTGCCAGCAGTATTAGCGTCCAGGACGGGGGGAACTATGGCTACACCTTC. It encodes CASSISVQDGGNYGYTF.

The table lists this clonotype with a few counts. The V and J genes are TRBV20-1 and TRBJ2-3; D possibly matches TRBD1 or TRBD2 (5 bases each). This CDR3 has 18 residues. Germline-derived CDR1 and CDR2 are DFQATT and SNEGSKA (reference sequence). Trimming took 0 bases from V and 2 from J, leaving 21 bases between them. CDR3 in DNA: TGCAGTGCTAGAGACCCGACCCCGAGGGGAACCAACACAGATACGCAGTATTTT. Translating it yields CSARDPTPRGTNTDTQYF.

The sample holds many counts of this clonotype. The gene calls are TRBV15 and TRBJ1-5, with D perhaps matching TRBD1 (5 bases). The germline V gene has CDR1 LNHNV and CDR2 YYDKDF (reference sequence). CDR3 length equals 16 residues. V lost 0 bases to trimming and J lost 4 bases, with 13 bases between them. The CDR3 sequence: CATSRDRGRLNQPQHF. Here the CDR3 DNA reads TGTGCCACCAGCAGAGATCGGGGACGGCTAAATCAGCCCCAGCATTTT.

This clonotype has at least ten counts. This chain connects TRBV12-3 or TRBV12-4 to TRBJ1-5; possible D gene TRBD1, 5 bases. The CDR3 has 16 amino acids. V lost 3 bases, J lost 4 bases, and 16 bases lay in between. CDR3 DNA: TGTGCCAGCAGTTTTTGGGGAGGTGGGGCAAATCAGCCCCAGCATTTT. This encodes CASSFWGGGANQPQHF.

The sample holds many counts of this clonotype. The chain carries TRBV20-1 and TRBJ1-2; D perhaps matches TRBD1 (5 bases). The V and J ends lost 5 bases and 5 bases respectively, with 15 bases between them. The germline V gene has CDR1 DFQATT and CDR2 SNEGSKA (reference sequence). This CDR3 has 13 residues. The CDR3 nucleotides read TGCAGTGCTGGGGCCCCGCCTGGTTATGGCTACACCTTC. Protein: CSAGAPPGYGYTF.

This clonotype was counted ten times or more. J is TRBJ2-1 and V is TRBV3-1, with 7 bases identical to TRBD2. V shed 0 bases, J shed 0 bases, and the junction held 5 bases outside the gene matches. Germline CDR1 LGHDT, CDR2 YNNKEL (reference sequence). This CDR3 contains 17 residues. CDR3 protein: CASSQDIAGVSYNEQFF. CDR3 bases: TGTGCCAGCAGCCAAGATATTGCGGGGGTCTCCTACAATGAGCAGTTCTTC.